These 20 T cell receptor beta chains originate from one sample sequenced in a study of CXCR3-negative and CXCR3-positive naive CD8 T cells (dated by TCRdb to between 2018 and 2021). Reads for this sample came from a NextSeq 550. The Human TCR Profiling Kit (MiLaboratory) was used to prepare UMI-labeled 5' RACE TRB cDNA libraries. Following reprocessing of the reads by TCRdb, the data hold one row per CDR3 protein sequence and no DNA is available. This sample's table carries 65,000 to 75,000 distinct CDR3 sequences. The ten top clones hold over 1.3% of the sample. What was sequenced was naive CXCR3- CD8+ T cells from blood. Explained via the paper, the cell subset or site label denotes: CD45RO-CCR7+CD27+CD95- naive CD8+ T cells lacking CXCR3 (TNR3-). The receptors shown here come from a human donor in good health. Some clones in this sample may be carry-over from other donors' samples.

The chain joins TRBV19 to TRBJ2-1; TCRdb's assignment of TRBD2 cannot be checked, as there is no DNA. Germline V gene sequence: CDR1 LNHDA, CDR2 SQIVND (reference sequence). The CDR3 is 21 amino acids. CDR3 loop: CASSPRTMGSLAGGPEDEQFF.

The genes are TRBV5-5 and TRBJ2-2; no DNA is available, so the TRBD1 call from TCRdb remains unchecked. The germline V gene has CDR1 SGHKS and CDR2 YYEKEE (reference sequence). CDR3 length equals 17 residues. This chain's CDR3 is CASSFSPTGLNTGELFF.

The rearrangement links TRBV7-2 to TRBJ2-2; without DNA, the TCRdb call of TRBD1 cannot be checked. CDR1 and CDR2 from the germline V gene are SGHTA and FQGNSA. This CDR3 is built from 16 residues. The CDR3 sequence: CASSSRGQGHTGELFF.

CDR3 loop: CASSPWISGTEAFF. The chain combines TRBV5-4 with TRBJ1-1; TCRdb proposes TRBD1, but this gene call is untestable without DNA. The CDR3 spans 14 residues. Germline V lookup: CDR1 SGHNT, CDR2 YYREEE (reference sequence).

The CDR3 sequence is CASSLSGAGDYEQYF. The rearrangement joins TRBV28 to TRBJ2-7; TCRdb's assignment of TRBD1 cannot be checked, as there is no DNA. CDR1 and CDR2 (germline): MDHEN, SYDVKM. CDR3 size: 15 residues.

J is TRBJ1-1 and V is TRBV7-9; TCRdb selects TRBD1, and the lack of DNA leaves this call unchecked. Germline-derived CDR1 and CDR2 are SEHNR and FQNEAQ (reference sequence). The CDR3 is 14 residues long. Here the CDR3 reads CASSSWDSNTEAFF.

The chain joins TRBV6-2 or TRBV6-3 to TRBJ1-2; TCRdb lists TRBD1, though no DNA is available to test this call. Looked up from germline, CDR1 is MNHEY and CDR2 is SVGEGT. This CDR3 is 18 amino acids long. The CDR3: CASSYSMDGEDSVYGYTF.

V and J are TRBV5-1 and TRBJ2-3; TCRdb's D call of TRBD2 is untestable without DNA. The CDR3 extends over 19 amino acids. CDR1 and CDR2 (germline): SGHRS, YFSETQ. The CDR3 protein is CASSYPGLAGPPPPDTQYF.

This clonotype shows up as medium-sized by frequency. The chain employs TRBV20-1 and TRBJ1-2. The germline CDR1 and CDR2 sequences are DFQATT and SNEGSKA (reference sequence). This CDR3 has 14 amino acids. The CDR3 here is CSARDVQSDYGYTF.

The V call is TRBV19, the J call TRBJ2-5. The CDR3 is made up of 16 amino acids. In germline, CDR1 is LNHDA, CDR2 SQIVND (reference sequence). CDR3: CASSINLVAEQETQYF.

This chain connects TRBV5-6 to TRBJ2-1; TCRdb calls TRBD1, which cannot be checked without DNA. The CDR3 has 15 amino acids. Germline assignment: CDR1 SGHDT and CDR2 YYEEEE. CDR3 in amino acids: CASSQGAGRYNEQFF.

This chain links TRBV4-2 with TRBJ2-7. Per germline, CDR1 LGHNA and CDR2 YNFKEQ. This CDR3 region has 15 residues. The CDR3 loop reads CASSQVASTTIEQYF.

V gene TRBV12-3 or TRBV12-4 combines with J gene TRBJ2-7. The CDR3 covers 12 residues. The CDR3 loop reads CASSSRWKEQYF.

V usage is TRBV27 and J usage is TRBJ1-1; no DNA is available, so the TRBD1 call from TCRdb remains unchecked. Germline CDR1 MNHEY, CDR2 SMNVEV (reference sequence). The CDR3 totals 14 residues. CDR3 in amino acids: CASSGTGYGTEAFF.

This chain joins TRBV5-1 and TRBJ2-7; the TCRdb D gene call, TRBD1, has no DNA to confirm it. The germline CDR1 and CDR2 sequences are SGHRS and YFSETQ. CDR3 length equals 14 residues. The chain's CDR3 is CASSAGDRNYEQYF.

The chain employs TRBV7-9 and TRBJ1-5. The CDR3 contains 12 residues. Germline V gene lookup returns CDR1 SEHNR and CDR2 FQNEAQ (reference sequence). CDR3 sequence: CASRIGNQPQHF. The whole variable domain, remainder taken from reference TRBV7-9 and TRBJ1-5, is DTGVSQNPRHKITKRGQNVTFRCDPISEHNRLYWYRQTLGQGPEFLTYFQNEAQLEKSRLLSDRFSAERPKGSFSTLEIQRTEQGDSAMYLCASRIGNQPQHFGDGTRLSIL.

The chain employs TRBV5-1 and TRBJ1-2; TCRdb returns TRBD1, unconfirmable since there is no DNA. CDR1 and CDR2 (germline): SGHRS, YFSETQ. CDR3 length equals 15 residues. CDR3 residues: CASSLDATGVYGYTF.

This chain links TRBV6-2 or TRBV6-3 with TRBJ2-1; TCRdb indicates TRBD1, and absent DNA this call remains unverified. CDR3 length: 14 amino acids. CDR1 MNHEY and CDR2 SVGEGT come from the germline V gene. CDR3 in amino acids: CASSYAAQGDEQFF.

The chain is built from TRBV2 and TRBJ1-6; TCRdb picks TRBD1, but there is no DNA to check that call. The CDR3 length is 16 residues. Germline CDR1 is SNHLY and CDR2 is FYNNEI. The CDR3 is CASSETGGYDNSPLHF.

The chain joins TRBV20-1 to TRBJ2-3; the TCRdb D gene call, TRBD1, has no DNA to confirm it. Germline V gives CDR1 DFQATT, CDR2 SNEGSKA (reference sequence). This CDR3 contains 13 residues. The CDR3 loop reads CSASRPTGNTQYF.